This T cell receptor beta chain was recovered during a study of cytomegalovirus exposure and HLA in healthy donors. This clone appeared a single time. 13 Jbeta primers and 60 Vbeta primers were used for the PCR. The method was immunoSEQ multiplex PCR; TCRdb's version includes in-frame clones alone and lacks a portion of them. The sample holds around 150,000 clones, 75% to 80% seen once. The CDR3 covers 12 residues. Germline CDR1 and CDR2: SGHTA and FQGNSA. V was trimmed by 1 base and J by 7 bases, leaving 5 bases between them. The rearrangement uses TRBV7-2 and TRBJ1-5; D is undetermined. Sequencing was done on a sample of PBMCs. This receptor was identified in a man aged 45 to 65 in good health and CMV-seropositive. This chain's CDR3 is CASSLGGQPQHF. CDR3 nucleotides: TGTGCCAGCAGCTTAGGAGGGCAGCCCCAGCATTTT.